This TCR beta chain was retrieved from a study of Graves' ophthalmopathy and Graves' hyperthyroidism. As for the study in general: Samples of peripheral blood were obtained at initial diagnosis, prior to treatment of any kind.

Study-level results: Most expanded thyroid clonotypes above 0.001 frequency also appeared in blood.

This CDR3 is built from 15 residues. V lost 5 bases to trimming and J lost 0 bases; unmatched junction nucleotides: 6. CDR1 DFQATT and CDR2 SNEGSKA come from the germline V gene (reference sequence). This clonotype was seen a handful of times. Its specificity is unknown. For repertoire sequencing, the TCR beta CDR3 regions were amplified from RNA transcripts. RT-PCR was first run with HTBI primers, then multiplex PCR in a second round. TCRdb fed the multiplex PCR reads into MiXCR, producing one record per CDR3 protein. This repertoire shows 400,000 to 500,000 distinct CDR3 sequences, under 25% found once; its top ten account for roughly 3%.

The receptor's source is a woman under 30 with stable Graves' hyperthyroidism. The sample was peripheral blood. The V and J genes are TRBV20-1 and TRBJ1-5; 8 positions agree with TRBD1. CDR3 coding DNA: TGCAGTGCTGGACAGGGAGGGTATAGCAATCAGCCCCAGCATTTT. This sequence encodes CSAGQGGYSNQPQHF.